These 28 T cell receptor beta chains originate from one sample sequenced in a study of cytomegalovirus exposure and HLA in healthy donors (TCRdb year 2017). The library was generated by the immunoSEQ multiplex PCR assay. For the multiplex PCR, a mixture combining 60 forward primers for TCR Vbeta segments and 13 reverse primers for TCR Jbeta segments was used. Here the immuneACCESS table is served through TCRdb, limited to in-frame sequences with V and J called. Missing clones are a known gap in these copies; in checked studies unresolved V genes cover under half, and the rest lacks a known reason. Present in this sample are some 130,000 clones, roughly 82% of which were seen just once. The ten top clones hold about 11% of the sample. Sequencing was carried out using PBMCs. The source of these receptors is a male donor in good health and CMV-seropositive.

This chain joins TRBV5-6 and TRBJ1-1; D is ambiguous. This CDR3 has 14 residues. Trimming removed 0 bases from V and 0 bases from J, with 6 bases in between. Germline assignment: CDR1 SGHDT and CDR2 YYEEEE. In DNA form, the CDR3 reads TGTGCCAGCAGCTTGGGAGGTTTGAACACTGAAGCTTTCTTT. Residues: CASSLGGLNTEAFF.

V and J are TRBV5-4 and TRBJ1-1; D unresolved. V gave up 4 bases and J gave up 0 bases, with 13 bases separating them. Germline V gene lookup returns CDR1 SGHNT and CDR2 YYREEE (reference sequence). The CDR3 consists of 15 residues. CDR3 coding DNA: TGTGCCAGCAGCCTCGGGTCCTGGCTGAACACTGAAGCTTTCTTT. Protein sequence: CASSLGSWLNTEAFF.

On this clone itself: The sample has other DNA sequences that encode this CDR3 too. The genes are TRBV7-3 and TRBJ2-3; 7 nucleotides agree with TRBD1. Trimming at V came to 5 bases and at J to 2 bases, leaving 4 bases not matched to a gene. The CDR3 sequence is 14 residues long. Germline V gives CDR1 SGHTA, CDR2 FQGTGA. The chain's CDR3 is CASSLDRPTDTQYF. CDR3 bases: TGTGCCAGCAGCCTGGACAGGCCCACAGATACGCAGTATTTT.

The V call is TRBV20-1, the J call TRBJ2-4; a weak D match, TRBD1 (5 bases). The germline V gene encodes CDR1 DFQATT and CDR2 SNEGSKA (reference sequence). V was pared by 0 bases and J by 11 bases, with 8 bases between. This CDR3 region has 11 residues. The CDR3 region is CSARDRGLQYF. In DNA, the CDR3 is TGCAGTGCTAGAGATAGGGGCCTTCAGTACTTC.

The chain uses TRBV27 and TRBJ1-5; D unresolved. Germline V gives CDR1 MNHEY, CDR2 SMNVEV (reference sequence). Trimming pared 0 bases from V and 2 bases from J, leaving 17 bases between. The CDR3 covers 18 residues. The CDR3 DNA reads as TGTGCCAGCAGTTTATCGATGCGCAGGATCGCCGGCAATCAGCCCCAGCATTTT. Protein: CASSLSMRRIAGNQPQHF.

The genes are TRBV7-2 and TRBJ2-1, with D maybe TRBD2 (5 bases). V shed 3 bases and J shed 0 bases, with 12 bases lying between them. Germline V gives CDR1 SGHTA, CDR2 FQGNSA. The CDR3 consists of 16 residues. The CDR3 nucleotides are TGTGCCAGCAGCTTTGGAGGTATCGGCTCCTACAATGAGCAGTTCTTC. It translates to CASSFGGIGSYNEQFF.

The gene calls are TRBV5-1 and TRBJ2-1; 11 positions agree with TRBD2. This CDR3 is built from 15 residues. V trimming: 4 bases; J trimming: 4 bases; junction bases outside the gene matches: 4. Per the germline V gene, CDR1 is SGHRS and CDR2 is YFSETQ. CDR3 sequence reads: CASSVVAGGYNEQFF. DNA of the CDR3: TGCGCCAGCAGCGTGGTAGCGGGAGGGTACAATGAGCAGTTCTTC.

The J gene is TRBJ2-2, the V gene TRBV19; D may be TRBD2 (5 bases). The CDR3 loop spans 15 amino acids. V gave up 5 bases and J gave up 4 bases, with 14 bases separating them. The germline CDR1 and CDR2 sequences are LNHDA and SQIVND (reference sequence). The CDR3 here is CASSPAVEGTGELFF. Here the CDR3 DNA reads TGTGCCAGTAGTCCCGCGGTCGAGGGCACCGGGGAGCTGTTTTTT. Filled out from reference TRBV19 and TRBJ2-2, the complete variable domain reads DGGITQSPKYLFRKEGQNVTLSCEQNLNHDAMYWYRQDPGQGLRLIYYSQIVNDFQKGDIAEGYSVSREKKESFPLTVTSAQKNPTAFYLCASSPAVEGTGELFFGEGSRLTVL.

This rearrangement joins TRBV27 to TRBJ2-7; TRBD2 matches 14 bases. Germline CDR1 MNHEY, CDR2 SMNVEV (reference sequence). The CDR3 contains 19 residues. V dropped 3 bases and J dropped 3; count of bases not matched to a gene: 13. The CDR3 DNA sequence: TGTGCCAGCAGTTTTACGGTGCATTCGGGGACTAGCGGGGGCTACGAGCAGTACTTC. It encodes CASSFTVHSGTSGGYEQYF.

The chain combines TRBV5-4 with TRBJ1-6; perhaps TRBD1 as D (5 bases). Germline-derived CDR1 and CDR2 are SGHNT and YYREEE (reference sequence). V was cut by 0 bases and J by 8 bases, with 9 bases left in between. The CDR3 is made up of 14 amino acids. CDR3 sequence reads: CASSLAWGDSPLHF. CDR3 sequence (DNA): TGTGCCAGCAGCTTGGCTTGGGGGGATTCACCCCTCCACTTT.

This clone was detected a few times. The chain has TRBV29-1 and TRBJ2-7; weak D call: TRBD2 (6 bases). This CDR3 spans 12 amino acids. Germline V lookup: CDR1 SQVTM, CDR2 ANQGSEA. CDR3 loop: CSASDSSYEQYF. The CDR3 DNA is TGCAGTGCTAGCGACAGTTCCTACGAGCAGTACTTC.

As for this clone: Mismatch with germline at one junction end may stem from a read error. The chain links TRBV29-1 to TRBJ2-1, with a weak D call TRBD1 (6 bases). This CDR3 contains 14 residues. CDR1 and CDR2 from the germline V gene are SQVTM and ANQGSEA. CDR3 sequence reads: CSVARGQTYSEQFF. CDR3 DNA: TGCAGCGTTGCGAGAGGACAGACCTACAGTGAGCAGTTCTTC.

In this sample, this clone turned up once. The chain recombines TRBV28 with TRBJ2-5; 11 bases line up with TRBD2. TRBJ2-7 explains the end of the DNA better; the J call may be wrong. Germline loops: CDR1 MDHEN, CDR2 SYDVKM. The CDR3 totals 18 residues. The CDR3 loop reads CASSFPILAGGYPREQYF. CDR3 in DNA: TGTGCCAGCAGTTTCCCTATCTTAGCGGGAGGGTATCCGCGCGAGCAGTACTTC.

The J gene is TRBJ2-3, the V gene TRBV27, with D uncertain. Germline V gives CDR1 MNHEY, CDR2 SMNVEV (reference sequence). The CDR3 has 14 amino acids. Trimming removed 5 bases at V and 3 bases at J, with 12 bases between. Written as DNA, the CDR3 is TGTGCCAGCAGTCCAAACGACGGGACAGATACGCAGTATTTT. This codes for CASSPNDGTDTQYF.

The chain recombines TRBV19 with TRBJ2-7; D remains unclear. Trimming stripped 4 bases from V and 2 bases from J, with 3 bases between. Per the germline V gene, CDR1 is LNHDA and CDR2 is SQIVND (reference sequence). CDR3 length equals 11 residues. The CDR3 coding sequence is TGTGCCAGTAGTAATACCTACGAGCAGTACTTC. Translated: CASSNTYEQYF.

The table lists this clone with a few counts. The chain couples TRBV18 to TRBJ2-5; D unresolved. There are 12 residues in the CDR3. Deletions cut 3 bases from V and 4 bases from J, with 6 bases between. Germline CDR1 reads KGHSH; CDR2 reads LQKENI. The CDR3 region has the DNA TGTGCCAGCTCACCGAGTTCAGAGACCCAGTACTTC. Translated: CASSPSSETQYF.

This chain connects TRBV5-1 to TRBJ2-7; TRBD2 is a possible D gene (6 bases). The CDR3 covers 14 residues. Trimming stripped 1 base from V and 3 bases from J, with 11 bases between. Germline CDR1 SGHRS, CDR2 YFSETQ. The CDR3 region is CASSLRGGDYEQYF. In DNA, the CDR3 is TGCGCCAGCAGCTTGAGGGGCGGGGACTACGAGCAGTACTTC.

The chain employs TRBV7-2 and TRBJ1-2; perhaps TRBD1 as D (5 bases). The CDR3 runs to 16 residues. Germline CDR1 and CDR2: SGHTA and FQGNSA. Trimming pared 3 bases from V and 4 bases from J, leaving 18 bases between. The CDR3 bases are TGTGCCAGCAGCTTCGATCCTTCGGGGGAAGTCTATGGCTACACCTTC. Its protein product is CASSFDPSGEVYGYTF.

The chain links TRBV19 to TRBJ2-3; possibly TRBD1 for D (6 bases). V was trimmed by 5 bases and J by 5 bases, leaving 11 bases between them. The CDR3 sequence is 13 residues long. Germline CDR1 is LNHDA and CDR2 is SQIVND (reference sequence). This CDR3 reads CASSYHRVDTQYF. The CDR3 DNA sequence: TGTGCCAGTAGTTACCACAGGGTAGATACGCAGTATTTT.

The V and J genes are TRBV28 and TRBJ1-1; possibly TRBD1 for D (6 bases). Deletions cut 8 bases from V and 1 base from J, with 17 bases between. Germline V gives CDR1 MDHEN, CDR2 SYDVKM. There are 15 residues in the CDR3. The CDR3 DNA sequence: TGTGCCAGCCCTCCCCAGGGGTCGGGGAACACTGAAGCTTTCTTT. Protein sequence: CASPPQGSGNTEAFF.

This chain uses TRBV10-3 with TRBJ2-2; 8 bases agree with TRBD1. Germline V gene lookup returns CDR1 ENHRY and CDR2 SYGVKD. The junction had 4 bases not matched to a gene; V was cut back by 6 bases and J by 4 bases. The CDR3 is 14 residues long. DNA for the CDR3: TGTGCCATCAGGGGACAGGCTGGCACCGGGGAGCTGTTTTTT. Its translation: CAIRGQAGTGELFF.

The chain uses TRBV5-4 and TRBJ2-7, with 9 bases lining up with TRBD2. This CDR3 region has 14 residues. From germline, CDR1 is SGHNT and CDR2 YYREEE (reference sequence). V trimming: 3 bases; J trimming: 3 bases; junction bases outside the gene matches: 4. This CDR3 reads CASSSSGKGYEQYF. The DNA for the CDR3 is TGTGCCAGCAGCTCTAGCGGGAAAGGCTACGAGCAGTACTTC.

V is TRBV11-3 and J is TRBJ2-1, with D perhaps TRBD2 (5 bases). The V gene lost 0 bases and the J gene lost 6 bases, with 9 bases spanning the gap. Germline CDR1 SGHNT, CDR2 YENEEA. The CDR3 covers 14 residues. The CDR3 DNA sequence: TGTGCCAGCAGCTTAGAGGGAGAAATCAATGAGCAGTTCTTC. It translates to CASSLEGEINEQFF.

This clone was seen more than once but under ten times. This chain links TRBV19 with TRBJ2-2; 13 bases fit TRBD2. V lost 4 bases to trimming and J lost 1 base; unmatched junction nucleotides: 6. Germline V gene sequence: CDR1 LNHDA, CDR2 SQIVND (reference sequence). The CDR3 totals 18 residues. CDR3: CASSTTLAGGLNTGELFF. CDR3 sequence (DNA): TGTGCCAGTAGTACCACACTAGCGGGAGGGCTGAACACCGGGGAGCTGTTTTTT.

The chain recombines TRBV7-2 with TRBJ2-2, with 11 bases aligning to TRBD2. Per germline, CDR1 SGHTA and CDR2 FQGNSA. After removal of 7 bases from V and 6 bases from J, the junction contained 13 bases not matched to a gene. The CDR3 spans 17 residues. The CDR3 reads CASNPGLAARRAGELFF. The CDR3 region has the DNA TGTGCCAGCAACCCGGGACTAGCGGCGAGGAGGGCCGGGGAGCTGTTTTTT.

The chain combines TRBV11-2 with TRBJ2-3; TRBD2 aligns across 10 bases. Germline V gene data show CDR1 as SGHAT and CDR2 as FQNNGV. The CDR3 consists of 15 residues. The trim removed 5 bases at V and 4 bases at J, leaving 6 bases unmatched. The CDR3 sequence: CASSRSGRAADTQYF. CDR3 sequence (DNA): TGTGCCAGCAGCCGCAGCGGGAGGGCAGCAGATACGCAGTATTTT.

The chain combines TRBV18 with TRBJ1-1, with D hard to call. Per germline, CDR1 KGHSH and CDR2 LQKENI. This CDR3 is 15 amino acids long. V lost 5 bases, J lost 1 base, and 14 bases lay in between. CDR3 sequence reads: CASSGSAGKNTEAFF. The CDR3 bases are TGTGCCAGCTCAGGGTCGGCAGGAAAGAACACTGAAGCTTTCTTT. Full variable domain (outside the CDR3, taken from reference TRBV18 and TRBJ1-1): NAGVMQNPRHLVRRRGQEARLRCSPMKGHSHVYWYRQLPEEGLKFMVYLQKENIIDESGMPKERFSAEFPKEGPSILRIQQVVRGDSAAYFCASSGSAGKNTEAFFGQGTRLTVV.

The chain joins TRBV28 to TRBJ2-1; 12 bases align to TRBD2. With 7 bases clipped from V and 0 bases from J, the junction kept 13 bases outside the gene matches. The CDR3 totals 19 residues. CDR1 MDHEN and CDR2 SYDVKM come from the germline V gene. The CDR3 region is CASTTGVLAGGSSYNEQFF. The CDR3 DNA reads TGTGCCAGCACCACGGGAGTCCTAGCGGGAGGGAGCTCCTACAATGAGCAGTTCTTC.